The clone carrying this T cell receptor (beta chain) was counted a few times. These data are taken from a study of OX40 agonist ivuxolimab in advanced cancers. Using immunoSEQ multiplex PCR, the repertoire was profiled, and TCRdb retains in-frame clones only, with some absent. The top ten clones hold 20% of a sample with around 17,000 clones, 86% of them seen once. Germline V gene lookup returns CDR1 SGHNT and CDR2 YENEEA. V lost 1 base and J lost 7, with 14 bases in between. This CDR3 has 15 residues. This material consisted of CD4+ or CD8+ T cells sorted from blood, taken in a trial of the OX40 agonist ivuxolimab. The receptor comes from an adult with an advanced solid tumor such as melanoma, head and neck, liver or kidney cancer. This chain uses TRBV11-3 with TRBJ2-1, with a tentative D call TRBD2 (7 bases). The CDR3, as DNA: TGTGCCAGCAGCTTAGCGGGGGGCAACGAGAATGAGCAGTTCTTC. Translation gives CASSLAGGNENEQFF.